This TCR beta chain was sequenced for a study of blood T cell repertoires in COVID-19. Across the study: Donors in the United States, Italy and Spain gave samples during acute or convalescent COVID-19. T cells, B-cell-depleted T cells, or PBMCs provided the cDNA or gDNA that served as material.

In the original analysis: Using reference gene primer amplification, nucleated cell counts were estimated. TCRdb's copy holds only in-frame clones and misses some; the assay was immunoSEQ multiplex PCR. The V and J calls and clone size come from that table; D and trimming were worked out from the DNA. The data contain under 150,000 clones, around nine tenths of them singletons. The CDR3 is made up of 16 amino acids. CDR1 and CDR2 (germline): LGHDT, YNNKEL (reference sequence). Trimming at V came to 3 bases and at J to 0 bases, leaving 5 bases not matched to a gene. The chain recombines TRBV3-1 (or the pseudogene TRBV3-2) with TRBJ2-7, with TRBD2 matching 10 bases. The material sequenced was peripheral blood. The sequence was obtained from a man aged 45-65 years with active or convalescent COVID-19. CDR3 protein: CASSQGPSGSSYEQYF. The CDR3 nucleotides read TGTGCCAGCAGCCAGGGACCTAGCGGGAGCTCCTACGAGCAGTACTTC.